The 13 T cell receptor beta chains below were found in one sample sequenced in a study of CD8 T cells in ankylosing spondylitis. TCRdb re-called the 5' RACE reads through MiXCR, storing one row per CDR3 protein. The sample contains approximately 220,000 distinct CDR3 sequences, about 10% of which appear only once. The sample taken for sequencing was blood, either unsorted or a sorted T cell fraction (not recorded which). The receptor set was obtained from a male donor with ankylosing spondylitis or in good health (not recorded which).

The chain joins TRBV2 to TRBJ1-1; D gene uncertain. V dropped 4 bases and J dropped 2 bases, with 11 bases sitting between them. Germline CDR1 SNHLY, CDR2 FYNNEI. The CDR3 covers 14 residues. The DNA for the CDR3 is TGTGCCAGCAGTGCCGGGATCTATAACACTGAAGCTTTCTTT. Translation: CASSAGIYNTEAFF.

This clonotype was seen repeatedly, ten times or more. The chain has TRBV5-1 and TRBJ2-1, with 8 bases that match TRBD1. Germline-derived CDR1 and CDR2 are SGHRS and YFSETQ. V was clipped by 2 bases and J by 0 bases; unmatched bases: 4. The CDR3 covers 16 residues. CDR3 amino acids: CASSFLTGDSYNEQFF. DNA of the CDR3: TGCGCCAGCAGCTTTTTGACAGGGGACTCCTACAATGAGCAGTTCTTC.

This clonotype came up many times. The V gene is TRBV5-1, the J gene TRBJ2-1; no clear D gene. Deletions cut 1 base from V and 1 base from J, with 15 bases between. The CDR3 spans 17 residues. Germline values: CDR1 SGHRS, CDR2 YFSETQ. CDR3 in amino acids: CASSLQVEIWSYNEQFF. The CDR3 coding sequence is TGCGCCAGCAGCTTGCAGGTGGAAATTTGGTCCTACAATGAGCAGTTCTTC. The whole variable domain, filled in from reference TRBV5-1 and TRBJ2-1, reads KAGVTQTPRYLIKTRGQQVTLSCSPISGHRSVSWYQQTPGQGLQFLFEYFSETQRNKGNFPGRFSGRQFSNSRSEMNVSTLELGDSALYLCASSLQVEIWSYNEQFFGPGTRLTVL.

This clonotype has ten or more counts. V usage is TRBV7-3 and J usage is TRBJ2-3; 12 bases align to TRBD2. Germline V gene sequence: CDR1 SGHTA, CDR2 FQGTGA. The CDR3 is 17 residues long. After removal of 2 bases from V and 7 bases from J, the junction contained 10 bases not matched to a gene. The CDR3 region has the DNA TGTGCCAGCAGCTTAGGACTAGCGGGGACCGCGGGTTATACGCAGTATTTT. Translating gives CASSLGLAGTAGYTQYF.

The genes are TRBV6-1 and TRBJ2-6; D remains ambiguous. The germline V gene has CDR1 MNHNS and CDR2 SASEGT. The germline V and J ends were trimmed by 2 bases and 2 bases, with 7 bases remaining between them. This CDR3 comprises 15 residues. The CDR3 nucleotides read TGTGCCAGCAGTGAACAAACAGCTGGGGCCAACGTCCTGACTTTC. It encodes CASSEQTAGANVLTF.

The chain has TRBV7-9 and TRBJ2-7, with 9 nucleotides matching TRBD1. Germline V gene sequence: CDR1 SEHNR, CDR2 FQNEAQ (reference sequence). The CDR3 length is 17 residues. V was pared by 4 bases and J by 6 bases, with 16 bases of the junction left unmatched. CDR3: CASSSLAPDRGLSEQYF. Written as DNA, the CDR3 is TGTGCCAGCAGCTCTCTGGCTCCGGACAGGGGCCTCTCCGAGCAGTACTTC.

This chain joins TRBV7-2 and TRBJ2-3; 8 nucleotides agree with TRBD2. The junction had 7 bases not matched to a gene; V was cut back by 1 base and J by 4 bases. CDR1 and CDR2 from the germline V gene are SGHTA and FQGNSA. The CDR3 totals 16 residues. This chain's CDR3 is CASSLVGTSGSDTQYF. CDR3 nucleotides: TGTGCCAGCAGCTTAGTGGGGACTAGTGGTTCAGATACGCAGTATTTT.

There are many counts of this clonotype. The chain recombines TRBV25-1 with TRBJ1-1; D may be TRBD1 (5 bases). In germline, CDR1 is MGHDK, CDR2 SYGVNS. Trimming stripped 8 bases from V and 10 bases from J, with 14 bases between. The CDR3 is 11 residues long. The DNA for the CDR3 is TGTGCCAGCGGGGGTTCAGTAACAGCTTTCTTT. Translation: CASGGSVTAFF.

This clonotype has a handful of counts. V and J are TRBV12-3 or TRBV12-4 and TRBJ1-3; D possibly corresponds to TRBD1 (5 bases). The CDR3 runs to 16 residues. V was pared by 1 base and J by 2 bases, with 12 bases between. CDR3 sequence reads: CASSLGAGSPGNTIYF. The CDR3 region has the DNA TGTGCCAGCAGTTTAGGGGCAGGGTCCCCTGGAAACACCATATATTTT.

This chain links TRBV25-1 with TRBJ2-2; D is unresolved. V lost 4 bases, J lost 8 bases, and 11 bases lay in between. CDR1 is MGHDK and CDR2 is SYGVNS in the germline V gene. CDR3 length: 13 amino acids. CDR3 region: CASSVPKVGELFF. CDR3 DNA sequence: TGTGCCAGCAGTGTGCCAAAGGTGGGGGAGCTGTTTTTT.

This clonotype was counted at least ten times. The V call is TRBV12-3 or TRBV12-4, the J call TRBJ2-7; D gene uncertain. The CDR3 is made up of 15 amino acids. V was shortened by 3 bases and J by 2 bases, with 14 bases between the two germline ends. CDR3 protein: CASSFAIGSPYEQYF. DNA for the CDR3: TGTGCCAGCAGTTTTGCGATAGGATCCCCCTACGAGCAGTACTTC.

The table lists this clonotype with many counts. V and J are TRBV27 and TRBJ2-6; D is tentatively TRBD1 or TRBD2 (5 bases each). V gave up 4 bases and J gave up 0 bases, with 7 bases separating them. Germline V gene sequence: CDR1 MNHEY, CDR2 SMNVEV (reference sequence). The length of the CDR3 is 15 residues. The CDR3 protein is CASSSGTSGANVLTF. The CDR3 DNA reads TGTGCCAGCAGTTCAGGGACCTCTGGGGCCAACGTCCTGACTTTC.

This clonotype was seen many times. The CDR3 DNA reads as TGTGCCAGCTCACCGGGTTCTGAACTGTTTTTT. Translated: CASSPGSELFF. This sequence joins TRBV18 and TRBJ1-4, with no clear D. Trimming took off 3 bases at V and 12 bases at J, with 8 bases between the two ends. The CDR3 runs to 11 residues. Germline loops: CDR1 KGHSH, CDR2 LQKENI.